The clone carrying this T cell receptor beta chain was seen a few times. The CDR3 covers 14 residues. Trimming removed 2 bases from V and 3 bases from J; junction bases left unmatched: 2. CDR1 KGHSH and CDR2 LQKENI come from the germline V gene. The PCR ran on 60 Vbeta and 13 Jbeta primers. Sequencing used immunoSEQ multiplex PCR; TCRdb keeps in-frame clones, though not all of them. The sample consists of 130,000 or so clones, nearly 80% of them appearing once. These data are taken from a study of cytomegalovirus exposure and HLA in healthy donors. The chain is built from TRBV18 and TRBJ1-1; 8 nucleotides line up with TRBD1. This sequence originates from a male donor in good health and CMV-seronegative. The sequenced sample was PBMCs. CDR3 nucleotide sequence: TGTGCCAGCTCACCAAACAGGGGGGACACTGAAGCTTTCTTT. Translating it yields CASSPNRGDTEAFF.